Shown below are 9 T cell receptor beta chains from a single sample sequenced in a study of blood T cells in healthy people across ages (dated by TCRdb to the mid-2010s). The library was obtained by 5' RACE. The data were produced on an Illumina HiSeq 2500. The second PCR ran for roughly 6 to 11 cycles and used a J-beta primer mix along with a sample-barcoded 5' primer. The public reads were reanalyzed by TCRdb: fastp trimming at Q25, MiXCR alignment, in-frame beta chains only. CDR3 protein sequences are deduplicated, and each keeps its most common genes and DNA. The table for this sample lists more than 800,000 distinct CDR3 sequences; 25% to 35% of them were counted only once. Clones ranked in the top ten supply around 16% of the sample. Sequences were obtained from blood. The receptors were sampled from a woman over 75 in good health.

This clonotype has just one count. The CDR3 sequence is CSARDPGSGILNEQYF. The CDR3 DNA reads TGCAGTGCTAGAGATCCTGGTAGCGGGATTCTCAACGAGCAGTACTTC. V usage is TRBV20-1 and J usage is TRBJ2-7, with 8 bases aligning to TRBD2. Germline-derived CDR1 and CDR2 are DFQATT and SNEGSKA (reference sequence). The CDR3 consists of 16 residues. The junction had 12 bases not matched to a gene; V was cut back by 0 bases and J by 5 bases.

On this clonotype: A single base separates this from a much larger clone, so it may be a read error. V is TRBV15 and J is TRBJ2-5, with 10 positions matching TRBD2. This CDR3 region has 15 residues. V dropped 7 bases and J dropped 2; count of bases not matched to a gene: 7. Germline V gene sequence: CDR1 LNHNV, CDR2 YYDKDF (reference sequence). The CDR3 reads CATNKGTSVQETQYF. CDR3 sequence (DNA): TGTGCCACCAACAAGGGGACTAGCGTGCAAGAGACCCAGTACTTC.

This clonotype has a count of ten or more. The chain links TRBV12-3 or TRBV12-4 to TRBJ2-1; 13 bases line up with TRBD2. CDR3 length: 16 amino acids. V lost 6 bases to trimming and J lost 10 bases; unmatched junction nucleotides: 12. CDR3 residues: CASSGGLAGSFAEQFF. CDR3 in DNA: TGTGCCAGCAGCGGGGGACTAGCGGGGTCTTTCGCGGAGCAGTTCTTC.

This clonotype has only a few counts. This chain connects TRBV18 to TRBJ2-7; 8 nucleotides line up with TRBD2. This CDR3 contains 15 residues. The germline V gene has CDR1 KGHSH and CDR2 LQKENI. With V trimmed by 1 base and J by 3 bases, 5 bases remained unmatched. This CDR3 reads CASSPRGLALYEQYF. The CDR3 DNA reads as TGTGCCAGCTCACCACGAGGACTAGCTCTCTACGAGCAGTACTTC.

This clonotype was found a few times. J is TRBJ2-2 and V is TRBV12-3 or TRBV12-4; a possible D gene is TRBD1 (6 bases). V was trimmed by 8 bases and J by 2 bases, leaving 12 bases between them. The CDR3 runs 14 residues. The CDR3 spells CASGDTKNTGELFF. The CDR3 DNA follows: TGTGCCAGCGGGGACACAAAAAACACCGGGGAGCTGTTTTTT.

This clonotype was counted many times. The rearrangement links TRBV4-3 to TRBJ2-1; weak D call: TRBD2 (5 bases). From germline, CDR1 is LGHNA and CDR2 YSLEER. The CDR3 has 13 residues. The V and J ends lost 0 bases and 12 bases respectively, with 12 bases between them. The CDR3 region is CASSQDRREGQFF. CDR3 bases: TGCGCCAGCAGCCAAGATCGCCGAGAGGGGCAGTTCTTC.

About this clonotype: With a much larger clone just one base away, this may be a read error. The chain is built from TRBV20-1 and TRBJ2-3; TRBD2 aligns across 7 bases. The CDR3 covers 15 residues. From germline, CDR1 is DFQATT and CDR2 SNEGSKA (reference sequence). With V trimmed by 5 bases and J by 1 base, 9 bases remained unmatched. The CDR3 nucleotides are TGCAGTGCTCGAACCTGTAGCGGGCGCACAGATACGCAGTATTTT. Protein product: CSARTCSGRTDTQYF.

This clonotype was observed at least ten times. The CDR3 is CAISARLAGGGNEQFF. The CDR3 DNA reads TGTGCCATCAGTGCGAGACTAGCGGGGGGAGGGAATGAGCAGTTCTTC. The genes are TRBV10-3 and TRBJ2-1, with 13 bases identical to TRBD2. V lost 4 bases, J lost 7 bases, and 7 bases stayed unmatched. The CDR3 has 16 residues. Looked up from germline, CDR1 is ENHRY and CDR2 is SYGVKD.

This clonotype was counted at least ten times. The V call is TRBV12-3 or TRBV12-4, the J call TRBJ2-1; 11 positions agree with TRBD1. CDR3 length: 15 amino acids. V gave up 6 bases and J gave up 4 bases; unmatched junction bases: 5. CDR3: CASRSGTGGYNEQFF. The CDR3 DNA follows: TGTGCCAGCAGATCCGGGACAGGGGGATACAATGAGCAGTTCTTC.